This T cell receptor (beta chain) was identified during a study of cytomegalovirus exposure and HLA in healthy donors. Whole-study findings and limits: Under 20,000 TCR beta sequences were associated with HLA alleles at 0.05 false discovery rate in a later analysis.

13 Jbeta primers and 60 Vbeta primers were used for the PCR. Authors' analysis steps: In a later analysis, about 11 million of 65 million to 90 million unique beta chains occurred in at least two donors. Libraries were prepared by immunoSEQ multiplex PCR; TCRdb keeps only in-frame clonotypes and omits some of them. V and J calls and clone size are given by that table; D and trimming were obtained from the DNA. This table has 150,000 to 200,000 clones, about 72% appearing once. The V segment lost 3 bases and the J segment 6 bases; nucleotides outside the gene matches: 3. The V gene's germline CDR1 is LNHDA and CDR2 SQIVND (reference sequence). The CDR3 extends over 14 amino acids. This clone was detected a few times. Antigen: not known.

The rearrangement links TRBV19 to TRBJ1-5; the match to TRBD1 covers 9 bases. The sequencing sample was made of PBMCs. This TCR derives from a man aged 55-75 years in good health and CMV-seronegative. CDR3 sequence (DNA): TGTGCCAGTAGTATTGGGACAGGGACTCAGCCCCAGCATTTT. This encodes CASSIGTGTQPQHF.